These 31 T cell receptor beta chains originate from one sample sequenced in a study of T cells in localized non-small cell lung cancer. The repertoire was sequenced with immunoSEQ multiplex PCR; TCRdb's copy has only in-frame clones and lacks some. The sample includes fewer than 9,000 clones, approximately 45% of them seen just once. Specimen: lymph node tissue, collected before any cancer treatment. Receptor source: a man aged 35 to 69 with stage I lung adenocarcinoma.

The rearrangement joins TRBV6-1 to TRBJ1-5; TRBD1 agrees at 8 bases. V was pared by 1 base and J by 7 bases, with 0 bases of the junction left unmatched. CDR1 is MNHNS and CDR2 is SASEGT in the germline V gene. The CDR3 totals 13 residues. In DNA form, the CDR3 reads TGTGCCAGCAGTGAAGACAGGGGGCAGCCCCAGCATTTT. Residues: CASSEDRGQPQHF.

This clone has just a few counts. CDR3 DNA: TGTGCCAGCAGCGCTCGGGATCCCGGAGGAGTAGCTTTCTTT. This gives the protein CASSARDPGGVAFF. The rearrangement uses TRBV7-6 and TRBJ1-1; D call uncertain. Trimming shortened V by 5 bases and J by 10 bases, and 20 bases separated the two germline ends. CDR3 size: 14 residues. Germline V gene sequence: CDR1 SGHVS, CDR2 FNYEAQ.

This clone was observed a handful of times. The chain recombines TRBV2 with TRBJ1-5; D gene unclear. Between the trimmed V and J ends, which lost 3 bases and 9 bases, there was a span of 12 bases. The length of the CDR3 is 13 residues. CDR1 and CDR2 (germline): SNHLY, FYNNEI. The CDR3 DNA sequence: TGTGCCAGCAGTGATGAGGCCCTCGGGCCCCAGCATTTT. Encoded protein: CASSDEALGPQHF.

This clone came up a few times. The chain is built from TRBV11-3 and TRBJ1-2, with D perhaps TRBD1 (6 bases). The CDR3 runs to 14 residues. The V gene lost 0 bases and the J gene lost 7 bases, with 12 bases spanning the gap. Germline-derived CDR1 and CDR2 are SGHNT and YENEEA. CDR3 sequence reads: CASSLEQGLAGYTF. CDR3 coding DNA: TGTGCCAGCAGCTTAGAACAGGGTCTAGCTGGCTACACCTTC.

This rearrangement joins TRBV30 to TRBJ1-1, with D perhaps matching TRBD1 (5 bases). The germline V and J ends were trimmed by 0 bases and 1 base, with 12 bases remaining between them. Germline loops: CDR1 GTSNPN, CDR2 SVGIG (reference sequence). The CDR3 consists of 15 residues. The CDR3 region is CAWSVLGESNTEAFF. CDR3 sequence (DNA): TGTGCCTGGAGTGTACTAGGGGAATCGAACACTGAAGCTTTCTTT.

This chain uses TRBV29-1 with TRBJ2-6; D unresolved. Per the germline V gene, CDR1 is SQVTM and CDR2 is ANQGSEA. This CDR3 region has 14 residues. Trimming cost V 7 bases and J 0 bases, with 10 bases left between them. The CDR3 reads CSAKLSSGANVLTF. The CDR3 nucleotides read TGCAGCGCTAAACTGAGCTCTGGGGCCAACGTCCTGACTTTC.

This chain links TRBV10-3 with TRBJ1-4; tentative D call: TRBD1 (6 bases). The germline CDR1 and CDR2 sequences are ENHRY and SYGVKD. The CDR3 is 15 residues long. The germline V and J ends were trimmed by 10 bases and 0 bases, with 15 bases remaining between them. CDR3 loop: CASPRGPATNEKLFF. In DNA form, the CDR3 reads TGTGCCAGCCCCCGGGGGCCTGCAACTAATGAAAAACTGTTTTTT.

V usage is TRBV29-1 and J usage is TRBJ2-1; 9 bases map to TRBD2. Germline V gives CDR1 SQVTM, CDR2 ANQGSEA. CDR3 length equals 15 residues. V lost 2 bases to trimming and J lost 5 bases; unmatched junction nucleotides: 7. The CDR3 protein is CSVERAGGTHNEQFF. CDR3 DNA sequence: TGCAGCGTTGAACGAGCGGGGGGAACCCACAATGAGCAGTTCTTC.

The chain employs TRBV28 and TRBJ2-7; 8 nucleotides align to TRBD1. The CDR3 length is 16 residues. J lost 1 base, V lost 5 bases, and 10 bases had no gene match. Per the germline V gene, CDR1 is MDHEN and CDR2 is SYDVKM. CDR3 amino acids: CASSQHKTGVSYEQYF. The CDR3 DNA reads as TGTGCCAGCAGTCAGCATAAGACAGGGGTTTCCTACGAGCAGTACTTC.

This clone was observed a few times. The chain employs TRBV11-3 and TRBJ2-3; 7 bases line up with TRBD2. In germline, CDR1 is SGHNT, CDR2 YENEEA. The J segment lost 0 bases and the V segment lost 5 bases, leaving 14 bases of the junction unmatched. This CDR3 is built from 18 residues. Here the CDR3 DNA reads TGTGCCAGCAGCCTCCGGCCACCGGGAGGCCTAAGCACAGATACGCAGTATTTT. Amino acids: CASSLRPPGGLSTDTQYF.

In this sample, this clone turned up a few times. The rearrangement joins TRBV1 to TRBJ1-2. TRBV1 is a documented pseudogene. This CDR3 has 15 amino acids. The CDR3 DNA follows: TGCGCCAGCAGCCAAGATTTAGGTCGTGAGAGCCGCTACACCTTC. This encodes CASSQDLGRESRYTF.

This clone is medium-sized (0.01 to 0.1%) in the sample. The chain recombines TRBV11-3 with TRBJ2-1; 10 bases match TRBD2. The ends lost 5 bases at V and 8 bases at J; junction bases unmatched: 12. CDR1 is SGHNT, CDR2 YENEEA, per germline. The CDR3 is 16 amino acids. The CDR3 nucleotides read TGTGCCAGCAGCCCCGCCACTAGCGGGATCCACCATGAGCAGTTCTTC. Amino acids: CASSPATSGIHHEQFF.

The chain joins TRBV22-1 to TRBJ1-5. TRBV22-1 corresponds to a pseudogene. The CDR3 length is 14 residues. CDR3 loop: CASSTMGGGQPQHF. The CDR3 nucleotides are TGTGCCAGCAGTACTATGGGAGGGGGGCAGCCCCAGCATTTT.

This clone showed up just a few times. V and J are TRBV6-8 and TRBJ2-2; D gene ambiguous. Trimming took 5 bases from V and 4 from J, leaving 11 bases between them. The length of the CDR3 is 14 residues. Germline V CDR1 and CDR2: MNHGY, SAAAGT. CDR3 in amino acids: CASSEQGSTGELFF. As DNA, the CDR3 is TGTGCCAGCAGTGAGCAAGGTTCCACCGGGGAGCTGTTTTTT.

The chain is built from TRBV18 and TRBJ1-2, with D perhaps TRBD1 (6 bases). The germline V gene encodes CDR1 KGHSH and CDR2 LQKENI. This CDR3 spans 16 amino acids. V gave up 6 bases and J gave up 0 bases, with 17 bases separating them. The CDR3, as DNA: TGTGCCAGCTCTCTGGAACAGGGTAGAGCTAACTATGGCTACACCTTC. Its translation is CASSLEQGRANYGYTF.

The chain has TRBV30 and TRBJ1-3; D is perhaps TRBD1 (5 bases). CDR1 and CDR2 from the germline V gene are GTSNPN and SVGIG (reference sequence). Trimming left V 1 base short and J 3 bases short, with 10 bases between. This CDR3 has 14 amino acids. The CDR3 reads CAWSGWGNGNTIYF. The CDR3 nucleotides are TGTGCCTGGAGTGGTTGGGGGAATGGAAACACCATATATTTT.

The chain uses TRBV6-8 and TRBJ1-3; D unclear. Trimming left V 5 bases short and J 3 bases short, with 5 bases between. The CDR3 is 12 amino acids. The germline V gene encodes CDR1 MNHGY and CDR2 SAAAGT. DNA for the CDR3: TGTGCCAGCAGTGTTTATGGAAACACCATATATTTT. Its translation: CASSVYGNTIYF.

This clone was detected only a few times. V is TRBV4-1 and J is TRBJ2-2; TRBD2 matches at 10 bases. Germline loops: CDR1 MGHRA, CDR2 YSYEKL. This CDR3 is 15 amino acids long. Trimming removed 4 bases from V and 5 bases from J; junction bases left unmatched: 4. CDR3 in DNA: TGCGCCAGCAGCCTCGGACTAGCGGCGACCGGGGAGCTGTTTTTT. This translates into CASSLGLAATGELFF.

V is TRBV29-1 and J is TRBJ2-7, with no clear D. The CDR3 totals 12 residues. With 6 bases removed from V and 1 base from J, the gap between germline ends came to 10 bases. From germline, CDR1 is SQVTM and CDR2 ANQGSEA. CDR3: CSVRTGSYEQYF. As DNA, the CDR3 is TGCAGCGTCCGCACTGGATCCTACGAGCAGTACTTC.

This clone was observed a single time. The chain links TRBV6-8 to TRBJ2-1; tentative D call: TRBD2 (6 bases). The CDR3 runs 15 residues. V was clipped by 0 bases and J by 3 bases, with 9 bases between them. Germline-derived CDR1 and CDR2 are MNHGY and SAAAGT. The DNA of the CDR3 is TGTGCCAGCAGTTACTCGGGGGGAGACTACAATGAGCAGTTCTTC. This translates into CASSYSGGDYNEQFF.

This rearrangement joins TRBV11-3 to TRBJ2-3, with TRBD1 matching 10 bases. V lost 5 bases and J lost 5; bases outside the gene matches: 7. Per germline, CDR1 SGHNT and CDR2 YENEEA. The CDR3 spans 15 residues. The CDR3 nucleotides read TGTGCCAGCAGCACCGACAGGGGGCGCGGAGATACGCAGTATTTT. Translation: CASSTDRGRGDTQYF.

A few counts support this clone. The chain couples TRBV11-3 to TRBJ2-2; 14 bases match TRBD2. In germline, CDR1 is SGHNT, CDR2 YENEEA. V shed 4 bases and J 5 bases; nucleotides not matched to a gene: 6. The CDR3 is made up of 17 amino acids. The CDR3 is CASSSGTSGRRTGELFF. The CDR3 bases are TGTGCCAGCAGCTCTGGGACTAGCGGGAGAAGGACCGGGGAGCTGTTTTTT.

The chain employs TRBV6-1 and TRBJ1-1; D unclear. This CDR3 region has 13 residues. V dropped 0 bases and J dropped 6 bases, with 8 bases sitting between them. CDR1 MNHNS and CDR2 SASEGT come from the germline V gene. Here the CDR3 DNA reads TGTGCCAGCAGTGAAGCGCTCACCTCTGAAGCTTTCTTT. Translation: CASSEALTSEAFF.

The chain links TRBV28 to TRBJ1-2; no clear D gene. CDR1 is MDHEN and CDR2 is SYDVKM in the germline V gene. The CDR3 contains 13 residues. Trimming took 5 bases from V and 2 from J, leaving 9 bases between them. Here the CDR3 DNA reads TGTGCCAGCAGTCCCAATTTAAACTATGGCTACACCTTC. Translated, it gives CASSPNLNYGYTF.

This clone counts as medium-sized. The chain couples TRBV11-3 to TRBJ2-7, with 9 nucleotides matching TRBD1. Germline V gives CDR1 SGHNT, CDR2 YENEEA. The CDR3 is 14 amino acids. Trimming at V came to 5 bases and at J to 3 bases, leaving 5 bases not matched to a gene. CDR3 residues: CASSPRTGVYEQYF. The CDR3 DNA follows: TGTGCCAGCAGCCCGCGGACAGGGGTCTACGAGCAGTACTTC.

The chain has TRBV6-8 and TRBJ2-3; maybe TRBD1 (6 bases). Trimming shortened V by 6 bases and J by 4 bases, and 14 bases separated the two germline ends. Germline V gene sequence: CDR1 MNHGY, CDR2 SAAAGT. This CDR3 has 14 residues. CDR3 DNA: TGTGCCAGCAGCTCGCAATCAGGGGCAGATACGCAGTATTTT. Amino acid sequence: CASSSQSGADTQYF.

The chain couples TRBV19 to TRBJ1-1; the D gene is possibly TRBD1 (5 bases). The CDR3 runs 13 residues. Trimming took off 3 bases at V and 6 bases at J, with 11 bases between the two ends. Germline CDR1 LNHDA, CDR2 SQIVND (reference sequence). CDR3 region: CASSIGGFAEAFF. In DNA, the CDR3 is TGTGCCAGTAGTATTGGGGGGTTCGCTGAAGCTTTCTTT.

The rearrangement links TRBV25-1 to TRBJ2-7; 9 bases line up with TRBD1. This CDR3 is built from 12 residues. Losses at the gene ends were 6 bases for V and 6 bases for J; bases not matched to a gene: 3. Germline CDR1 MGHDK, CDR2 SYGVNS. DNA of the CDR3: TGTGCCAGCAGAGGACAGGGGATCGAGCAGTACTTC. Protein sequence: CASRGQGIEQYF.

This clone was seen more than once but under ten times. This chain uses TRBV6-8 with TRBJ2-3; D might be TRBD2 (5 bases). The V end was cut by 5 bases, the J end by 1 base, with 7 bases between. The CDR3 extends over 13 amino acids. CDR1 is MNHGY and CDR2 is SAAAGT in the germline V gene. For the CDR3, the DNA is TGTGCCAGCAGTGTGAGGGGCACAGATACGCAGTATTTT. It is translated as CASSVRGTDTQYF.

The chain joins TRBV25-1 to TRBJ2-3, with 7 bases identical to TRBD1. Germline V gene data show CDR1 as MGHDK and CDR2 as SYGVNS. V shed 2 bases and J 2 bases; nucleotides not matched to a gene: 7. This CDR3 has 16 residues. The chain's CDR3 is CASSENRQGHTDTQYF. The CDR3 bases are TGTGCCAGCAGTGAAAACCGACAGGGACACACAGATACGCAGTATTTT.

This clone was observed a few times. The J gene is TRBJ2-3, the V gene TRBV15, with TRBD1 identical over 8 bases. J lost 0 bases, V lost 2 bases, and 7 bases had no gene match. This CDR3 is 17 amino acids long. CDR1 is LNHNV, CDR2 YYDKDF, per germline (reference sequence). The CDR3 DNA reads as TGTGCCACCAGCAGATCTAGACAGGGGAGAAGCACAGATACGCAGTATTTT. Its translation: CATSRSRQGRSTDTQYF. The whole variable domain, remainder taken from reference TRBV15 and TRBJ2-3, is DAMVIQNPRYQVTQFGKPVTLSCSQTLNHNVMYWYQQKSSQAPKLLFHYYDKDFNNEADTPDNFQSRRPNTSFCFLDIRSPGLGDTAMYLCATSRSRQGRSTDTQYFGPGTRLTVL.